A single TCR beta chain is shown here with its context. The PCR ran on 60 Vbeta and 13 Jbeta primers. Only in-frame clones appear in the TCRdb table, and some are missing; sequencing was by immunoSEQ multiplex PCR. Here the sample spans roughly 280,000 clones, just over 70% being singletons. This sample stems from a study of cytomegalovirus exposure and HLA in healthy donors. About the research overall: Of the donors genotyped, several hundred in all, 75% to 85% fell in the Caucasian-associated ancestry cluster.

Germline assignment: CDR1 MNHEY and CDR2 SVGAGI. CDR3 length: 13 residues. Trimming took 2 bases from V and 7 from J; bases not matched to a gene: 4. This TCR derives from a female donor in good health and CMV-seronegative. This sequence joins TRBV6-5 and TRBJ1-1; TRBD1 matches at 7 bases. The sample was PBMCs. The CDR3 is CASSYERDSEAFF. DNA of the CDR3: TGTGCCAGCAGTTACGAACGGGACAGTGAAGCTTTCTTT.